This passage covers 17 T cell receptor beta chains from one sample sequenced in a study of blood T cell repertoires in COVID-19 (dated by TCRdb to the early 2020s). The library was generated by the immunoSEQ multiplex PCR assay. TCRdb retrieved this table from immuneACCESS and kept in-frame rearrangements only. Not all clones are present; in checked studies, unresolved V genes account for under half, and no reason is known for the remainder. The sample records about 130,000 clones, roughly 80% of which are singletons. The ten largest account for approximately 8.4% of the sample. The sample comprised PBMCs or T cells enriched from blood (not recorded which). The origin of the receptors is a man aged 50 to 59 who had recovered from COVID-19.

The rearrangement uses TRBV5-4 and TRBJ2-1; 7 positions agree with TRBD1. Unmatched junction bases numbered 9, after V lost 4 bases and J lost 8 bases. The CDR3 has 14 amino acids. Looked up from germline, CDR1 is SGHNT and CDR2 is YYREEE (reference sequence). CDR3 loop: CASSPETGAHEQFF. The CDR3 DNA follows: TGTGCCAGCAGCCCGGAAACAGGGGCCCATGAGCAGTTCTTC.

The V call is TRBV7-8, the J call TRBJ2-1; 11 bases map to TRBD2. The CDR3 covers 18 residues. CDR1 and CDR2 from the germline V gene are SGHVS and FQNEAQ. With V trimmed by 2 bases and J by 1 base, 7 bases remained unmatched. CDR3 amino acids: CASSLWLAGGRSYNEQFF. CDR3 DNA sequence: TGTGCCAGCAGCTTATGGCTAGCGGGGGGCAGGTCCTACAATGAGCAGTTCTTC. Variable domain in full (rest from reference TRBV7-8 and TRBJ2-1): GAGVSQSPRYKVAKRGQDVALRCDPISGHVSLFWYQQALGQGPEFLTYFQNEAQLDKSGLPSDRFFAERPEGSVSTLKIQRTQQEDSAVYLCASSLWLAGGRSYNEQFFGPGTRLTVL.

The genes are TRBV5-4 and TRBJ1-2; TRBD1 matches 8 bases. In germline, CDR1 is SGHNT, CDR2 YYREEE (reference sequence). CDR3 length equals 13 residues. Trimming at V came to 4 bases and at J to 10 bases, leaving 9 bases not matched to a gene. The CDR3 loop is CASSPVGQGAYTF. CDR3 bases: TGTGCCAGCAGCCCGGTCGGACAGGGCGCCTACACCTTC.

The chain combines TRBV30 with TRBJ1-1; D possibly corresponds to TRBD1 (5 bases). The CDR3 sequence is 14 residues long. V lost 1 base to trimming and J lost 11 bases, with 20 bases between them. Per the germline V gene, CDR1 is GTSNPN and CDR2 is SVGIG (reference sequence). CDR3 sequence (DNA): TGTGCCTGGAGTGCTGGCGCGGGGGGATCGGGCGCTTTCTTT. This sequence encodes CAWSAGAGGSGAFF.

The chain is built from TRBV18 and TRBJ1-5, with D possibly TRBD1 on 6 matching bases. Germline lookup yields CDR1 KGHSH and CDR2 LQKENI. The V gene lost 3 bases and the J gene lost 4 bases, with 16 bases spanning the gap. This CDR3 contains 16 residues. The CDR3 spells CASSPYVATGNQPQHF. CDR3 sequence (DNA): TGTGCCAGCTCACCCTACGTGGCGACAGGTAATCAGCCCCAGCATTTT.

V and J are TRBV3-1 (or the pseudogene TRBV3-2) and TRBJ1-2; the D is unclear. CDR3 length equals 14 residues. CDR1 LGHDT and CDR2 YNNKEL come from the germline V gene (reference sequence). The V gene lost 0 bases and the J gene lost 4 bases, with 9 bases spanning the gap. The CDR3 loop is CASSQEGSGYGYTF. Written as DNA, the CDR3 is TGTGCCAGCAGCCAAGAAGGGAGCGGCTATGGCTACACCTTC.

V is TRBV6-4 and J is TRBJ2-1, with a weak D call TRBD2 (5 bases). Trimming took off 0 bases at V and 7 bases at J, with 7 bases between the two ends. The V gene's germline CDR1 is MRHNA and CDR2 SNTAGT. The CDR3 covers 13 residues. The chain's CDR3 is CASSDSRVNEQFF. The DNA of the CDR3 is TGTGCCAGCAGTGACTCGAGGGTTAATGAGCAGTTCTTC.

The rearrangement uses TRBV4-1 and TRBJ2-6; 11 bases map to TRBD2. The CDR3 is 16 amino acids. CDR1 and CDR2 (germline): MGHRA, YSYEKL. With 6 bases clipped from V and 0 bases from J, the junction kept 1 base outside the gene matches. The DNA for the CDR3 is TGCGCCAGCAGACTAGCGGGGGACTCTGGGGCCAACGTCCTGACTTTC. This gives the protein CASRLAGDSGANVLTF.

The chain combines TRBV14 with TRBJ2-4; 7 bases are shared with TRBD1. The J segment lost 6 bases and the V segment lost 1 base, leaving 12 bases of the junction unmatched. The CDR3 covers 17 residues. Germline V gene lookup returns CDR1 SGHDN and CDR2 FVKESK. DNA of the CDR3: TGTGCCAGCAGCCAAGCCGACAGGGTTGGCCAAAGAAACATTCAGTACTTC. Residues: CASSQADRVGQRNIQYF.

V is TRBV7-2 and J is TRBJ2-7, with 7 bases fitting TRBD2. The CDR3 totals 17 residues. Losses at the gene ends were 2 bases for V and 0 bases for J; bases not matched to a gene: 10. Germline CDR1 reads SGHTA; CDR2 reads FQGNSA. DNA of the CDR3: TGTGCCAGCAGCTTATCCTCTCTAGCGGTAAACTCCTACGAGCAGTACTTC. Its translation: CASSLSSLAVNSYEQYF.

The V gene is TRBV19, the J gene TRBJ2-3; 7 bases are a match to TRBD2. The length of the CDR3 is 13 residues. Unmatched junction bases numbered 2, after V lost 6 bases and J lost 2 bases. Germline CDR1 and CDR2: LNHDA and SQIVND (reference sequence). The CDR3 DNA reads TGTGCCAGTAGGGGACTACTCACAGATACGCAGTATTTT. Translating gives CASRGLLTDTQYF.

The gene calls are TRBV1 and TRBJ1-2; the table gives TRBD1 as D, unverified against the DNA. TRBV1 is shown as a pseudogene. The CDR3 has 17 residues. CDR3 nucleotides: TGCACCAGCAGCCAAATCAGGTGGGTCGGACAGGACTATGGCTACACCTTC. Translating it yields CTSSQIRWVGQDYGYTF.

The chain employs TRBV7-8 and TRBJ2-7, with 7 bases fitting TRBD2. The CDR3 totals 13 residues. Trimming cost V 5 bases and J 9 bases; bases outside gene matches: 10. CDR1 SGHVS and CDR2 FQNEAQ come from the germline V gene. The CDR3 spells CASSLPNPSGQYF. The CDR3 bases are TGTGCCAGCAGCCTCCCGAATCCTAGCGGGCAGTACTTC.

V and J are TRBV7-9 and TRBJ2-5, with D perhaps matching TRBD1 (6 bases). The CDR3 totals 13 residues. Germline CDR1 and CDR2: SEHNR and FQNEAQ (reference sequence). The V gene lost 5 bases and the J gene lost 5 bases, with 12 bases spanning the gap. The CDR3 sequence: CASSGTPGETQYF. In DNA, the CDR3 is TGTGCCAGCAGCGGGACACCTGGGGAGACCCAGTACTTC.

Concerning this clone: A junction end diverges from the germline sequence, so it may reflect a read error. The V gene is TRBV9, the J gene TRBJ1-2; 10 bases fit TRBD1. The germline V gene has CDR1 SGDLS and CDR2 YYNGEE. This CDR3 contains 11 residues. The DNA for the CDR3 is TGTGCCAGCAGCGGCTCCGGGACAGGGGACTTC. Translation: CASSGSGTGDF.

The V call is TRBV5-4, the J call TRBJ1-2, with 8 bases lining up with TRBD1. Per the germline V gene, CDR1 is SGHNT and CDR2 is YYREEE (reference sequence). The CDR3 has 14 amino acids. Unmatched junction bases numbered 10, after V lost 4 bases and J lost 8 bases. CDR3 bases: TGTGCCAGCAGCCACGGACAGGGAGATCTAGGCTACACCTTC. It translates to CASSHGQGDLGYTF.

This clone showed up many times. This chain joins TRBV7-9 and TRBJ1-1; 8 bases map to TRBD1. CDR3 length: 14 residues. Looked up from germline, CDR1 is SEHNR and CDR2 is FQNEAQ (reference sequence). J lost 4 bases, V lost 5 bases, and 6 bases had no gene match. The CDR3 DNA reads TGTGCCAGCAGCAAATTCGGACAGGGCACTGAAGCTTTCTTT. Its translation: CASSKFGQGTEAFF.